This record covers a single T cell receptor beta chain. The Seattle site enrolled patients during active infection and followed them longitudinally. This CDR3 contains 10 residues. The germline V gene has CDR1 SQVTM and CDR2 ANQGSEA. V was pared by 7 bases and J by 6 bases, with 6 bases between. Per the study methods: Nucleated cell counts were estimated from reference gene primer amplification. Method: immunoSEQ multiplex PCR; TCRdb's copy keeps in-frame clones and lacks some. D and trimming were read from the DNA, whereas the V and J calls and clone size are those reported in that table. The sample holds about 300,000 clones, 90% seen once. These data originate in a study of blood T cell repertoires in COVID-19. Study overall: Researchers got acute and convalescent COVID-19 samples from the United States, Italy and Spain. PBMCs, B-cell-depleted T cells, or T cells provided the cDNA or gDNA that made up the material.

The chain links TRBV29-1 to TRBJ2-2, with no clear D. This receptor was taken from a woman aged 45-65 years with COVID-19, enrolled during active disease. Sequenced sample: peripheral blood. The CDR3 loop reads CSGGSGELFF. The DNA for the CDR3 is TGCAGCGGAGGTTCCGGGGAGCTGTTTTTT.